The clone carrying this T cell receptor (beta chain) appeared a few times. The source of the sample is a study of T-cell reconstitution after alpha-beta-depleted transplantation in children. For TCRbeta, the library was prepared with unique molecular identifiers. TCRdb reprocessed the PCR reads with MiXCR, giving one entry per CDR3 protein. The sample lists about 540,000 distinct CDR3 sequences; about 17% were seen once. The germline CDR1 and CDR2 sequences are MNHEY and SVGAGI. This CDR3 has 14 residues. Deletions cut 2 bases from V and 2 bases from J, with 7 bases between. This receptor was taken from a human donor who donated a stem cell graft to a child with acute lymphoblastic leukemia. The chain combines TRBV6-5 with TRBJ2-1; D may match TRBD1 or TRBD2 (5 bases each). The specimen was PBMCs from the stem cell graft donor, collected from the stem cell graft. CDR3: CASSYRGAYNEQFF. DNA for the CDR3: TGTGCCAGCAGTTACCGAGGGGCCTACAATGAGCAGTTCTTC.